The TCR beta chain described here comes from a study of cytomegalovirus exposure and HLA in healthy donors. It was with 60 Vbeta and 13 Jbeta primers that the PCR ran. The repertoire was sequenced with immunoSEQ multiplex PCR; TCRdb's copy has only in-frame clones and lacks some. The sample yields under 250,000 clones, 75% to 85% seen once. V lost 6 bases to trimming and J lost 4 bases; unmatched junction nucleotides: 3. The CDR3 runs to 13 residues. CDR1 MDHEN and CDR2 SYDVKM come from the germline V gene. This chain joins TRBV28 and TRBJ1-1; 9 nucleotides line up with TRBD1. Sequencing was performed on PBMCs. The sequence was obtained from a middle-aged woman in good health and CMV-seronegative. CDR3 loop: CASSADRGTEAFF. CDR3 sequence (DNA): TGTGCCAGCAGCGCGGACAGGGGCACTGAAGCTTTCTTT.